This T cell receptor (beta chain) was obtained from a study of cytomegalovirus exposure and HLA in healthy donors. General study points: When a later analysis compared HLA-associated TCR beta chains with equally common others, the HLA-associated chains turned out to be more clonally expanded and to have lower generation probabilities. An analysis that came later showed most CMV-associated TCR beta chains appearing HLA-restricted.

With 60 Vbeta and 13 Jbeta primers, the PCR was carried out. In the authors' methods: Roughly 11 million of the about 80 million unique TCR beta chains counted in a later analysis were shared. Sequencing was performed with immunoSEQ multiplex PCR; in TCRdb, only in-frame clones are kept and a portion is missing. V and J calls and clone size are copied from that table; D and trimming were computed from the DNA. The sample includes about 85,000 clones, under 85% of them seen just once. Of note for this clone: Its target is not known.

V shed 10 bases and J 0 bases; nucleotides not matched to a gene: 9. The CDR3 consists of 15 residues. Germline V lookup: CDR1 LNHDA, CDR2 SQIVND (reference sequence). Likely unrecorded immune exposures existed in these nominally healthy donors. Sequencing input: PBMCs. This chain connects TRBV19 to TRBJ1-5, with 7 bases identical to TRBD1. The TCR originated in a boy aged 10-17 years in good health and CMV-seronegative. The CDR3: CATTTGTYSNQPQHF. In DNA form, the CDR3 reads TGTGCCACCACGACAGGGACCTATAGCAATCAGCCCCAGCATTTT.